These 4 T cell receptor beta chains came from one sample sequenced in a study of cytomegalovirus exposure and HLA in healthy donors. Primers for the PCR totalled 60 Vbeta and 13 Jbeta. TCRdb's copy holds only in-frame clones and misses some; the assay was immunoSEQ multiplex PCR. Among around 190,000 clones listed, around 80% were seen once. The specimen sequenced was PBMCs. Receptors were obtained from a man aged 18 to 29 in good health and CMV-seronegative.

The CDR3 DNA reads as TGTGCCAGCAGCTTGTCAGGGGCTACTGAAGCTTTCTTT. It is translated as CASSLSGATEAFF. The J gene is TRBJ1-1, the V gene TRBV7-6; D possibly corresponds to TRBD1 (6 bases). The CDR3 sequence is 13 residues long. The V gene lost 3 bases and the J gene lost 5 bases, with 10 bases spanning the gap. Looked up from germline, CDR1 is SGHVS and CDR2 is FNYEAQ.

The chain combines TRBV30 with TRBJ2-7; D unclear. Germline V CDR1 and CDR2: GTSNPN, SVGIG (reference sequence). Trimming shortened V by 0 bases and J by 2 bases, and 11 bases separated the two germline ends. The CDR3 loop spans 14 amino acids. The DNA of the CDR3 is TGTGCCTGGAGTGTGGGCAGTGAGACCTACGAGCAGTACTTC. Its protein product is CAWSVGSETYEQYF.

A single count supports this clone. The CDR3, as DNA: TGCGCCAGCAGCTTGGCCGAACCAGGAACTAGCGGCTTCTCCTACAATGAGCAGTTCTTC. It translates to CASSLAEPGTSGFSYNEQFF. This chain joins TRBV5-1 and TRBJ2-1; 8 bases align to TRBD2. The germline V gene has CDR1 SGHRS and CDR2 YFSETQ. Germline trimming cut 0 bases from V and 0 bases from J; bases unmatched to any gene: 14. The CDR3 loop spans 20 amino acids.

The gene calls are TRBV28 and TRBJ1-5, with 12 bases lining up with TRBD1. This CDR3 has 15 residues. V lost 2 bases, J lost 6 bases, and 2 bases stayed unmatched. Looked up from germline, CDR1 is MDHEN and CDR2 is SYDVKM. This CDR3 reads CASSLGTGGGQPQHF. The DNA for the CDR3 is TGTGCCAGCAGTTTAGGGACAGGGGGCGGTCAGCCCCAGCATTTT.